Following are 29 T cell receptor beta chains from one sample sequenced in a study of OX40 agonist ivuxolimab in advanced cancers. Receptor libraries were prepared by the immunoSEQ multiplex PCR assay. In TCRdb, the immuneACCESS table is reduced to in-frame sequences with V and J assigned. These tables do not hold every clone; where another copy was compared, an unresolved V gene accounts for under half, and the others remain unexplained. Across this sample there are tens of thousands of clones, with about nine tenths seen only once. Over 0.15% of the sample goes to the ten largest clones. The sequenced sample was CD4+ or CD8+ T cells sorted from blood, obtained in a trial of the OX40 agonist ivuxolimab. The source is an adult with an advanced solid tumor such as melanoma, head and neck, liver or kidney cancer.

The chain is built from TRBV28 and TRBJ2-7, with D possibly being TRBD1 (6 bases). The CDR3 sequence is 14 residues long. The V and J ends lost 5 bases and 2 bases respectively, with 13 bases between them. Germline V gene sequence: CDR1 MDHEN, CDR2 SYDVKM. The CDR3 spells CASSPRTVAYEQYF. CDR3 sequence (DNA): TGTGCCAGCAGTCCCCGGACAGTTGCCTACGAGCAGTACTTC.

This clone occurred a few times. This chain links TRBV7-2 with TRBJ2-7; TRBD1 is a possible D gene (6 bases). The germline V gene has CDR1 SGHTA and CDR2 FQGNSA. CDR3 length: 14 residues. The germline V and J ends were trimmed by 2 bases and 0 bases, with 8 bases remaining between them. The CDR3 DNA sequence: TGTGCCAGCAGCTTACAGGGGAACTCCTACGAGCAGTACTTC. Translating gives CASSLQGNSYEQYF. The variable domain in full, completed from reference TRBV7-2 and TRBJ2-7, reads GAGVSQSPSNKVTEKGKDVELRCDPISGHTALYWYRQSLGQGLEFLIYFQGNSAPDKSGLPSDRFSAERTGGSVSTLTIQRTQQEDSAVYLCASSLQGNSYEQYFGPGTRLTVT.

The chain combines TRBV30 with TRBJ1-5, with TRBD1 matching 8 bases. CDR1 and CDR2 from the germline V gene are GTSNPN and SVGIG (reference sequence). The CDR3 consists of 15 residues. V gave up 2 bases and J gave up 4 bases; unmatched junction bases: 7. The CDR3, as DNA: TGTGCCTGGAGTACGGGGACAGGCGGGAATCAGCCCCAGCATTTT. Translation: CAWSTGTGGNQPQHF.

This clone was counted once. The V and J genes are TRBV7-2 and TRBJ1-2, with 7 bases that match TRBD1. V shed 5 bases and J 0 bases; nucleotides not matched to a gene: 3. CDR3 size: 14 residues. The germline CDR1 and CDR2 sequences are SGHTA and FQGNSA. CDR3 in amino acids: CASSRDSSNYGYTF. CDR3 DNA: TGTGCCAGCAGCCGGGACAGCTCTAACTATGGCTACACCTTC.

V gene TRBV30 combines with J gene TRBJ2-7; 9 bases agree with TRBD2. The germline V gene encodes CDR1 GTSNPN and CDR2 SVGIG (reference sequence). This CDR3 is built from 16 residues. V lost 0 bases, J lost 4 bases, and 10 bases stayed unmatched. The CDR3 protein is CAWSVKLAGGSYEQYF. The CDR3 DNA sequence: TGTGCCTGGAGTGTCAAACTAGCGGGTGGGTCTTACGAGCAGTACTTC.

This chain links TRBV5-1 with TRBJ2-1, with D possibly TRBD1 on 6 matching bases. CDR3 length: 12 amino acids. V dropped 7 bases and J dropped 5 bases, with 10 bases sitting between them. Per germline, CDR1 SGHRS and CDR2 YFSETQ. CDR3 amino acids: CASGRDNNEQFF. DNA of the CDR3: TGCGCCAGCGGCCGGGACAACAATGAGCAGTTCTTC.

This rearrangement joins TRBV5-1 to TRBJ2-1, with TRBD2 matching 9 bases. The germline gives CDR1 SGHRS, CDR2 YFSETQ. V lost 3 bases to trimming and J lost 2 bases; unmatched junction nucleotides: 6. The CDR3 is 16 amino acids. CDR3 nucleotide sequence: TGCGCCAGCAGCTCCGGGGTAGCGGGGGCCTACAATGAGCAGTTCTTC. It is translated as CASSSGVAGAYNEQFF. The full variable domain, rest sourced from reference TRBV5-1 and TRBJ2-1, is KAGVTQTPRYLIKTRGQQVTLSCSPISGHRSVSWYQQTPGQGLQFLFEYFSETQRNKGNFPGRFSGRQFSNSRSEMNVSTLELGDSALYLCASSSGVAGAYNEQFFGPGTRLTVL.

The chain employs TRBV19 and TRBJ2-5; 8 nucleotides align to TRBD2. The germline CDR1 and CDR2 sequences are LNHDA and SQIVND (reference sequence). CDR3 size: 15 residues. Germline trimming cut 5 bases from V and 1 base from J; bases unmatched to any gene: 6. For the CDR3, the DNA is TGTGCCAGTAGTCCCCTTCGGGGGGGCCAAGAGACCCAGTACTTC. This translates into CASSPLRGGQETQYF.

The rearrangement links TRBV5-1 to TRBJ1-4, with 7 bases matching TRBD1. The CDR3 is made up of 16 amino acids. The V segment lost 4 bases and the J segment 2 bases; nucleotides outside the gene matches: 8. The germline V gene has CDR1 SGHRS and CDR2 YFSETQ. CDR3: CASSPAAGQTNEKLFF. Here the CDR3 DNA reads TGCGCCAGCAGCCCAGCAGCGGGACAGACTAATGAAAAACTGTTTTTT.

The chain joins TRBV7-2 to TRBJ1-2; D is unresolved. Trimming stripped 5 bases from V and 5 bases from J, with 21 bases between. The CDR3 loop spans 16 amino acids. Germline assignment: CDR1 SGHTA and CDR2 FQGNSA. The CDR3 DNA sequence: TGTGCCAGCAGCCGAGGCATCGCGGCTGGCGTGTATGGCTACACCTTC. It codes for CASSRGIAAGVYGYTF.

The chain carries TRBV5-8 and TRBJ1-2, with TRBD1 matching over 9 bases. From germline, CDR1 is SGHTS and CDR2 YDEGEE. J gave up 1 base and V 3 bases, and 4 bases lay outside the gene matches. The CDR3 has 15 amino acids. The CDR3 coding sequence is TGTGCCAGCAGCTACCGGGACAGGGATAACTATGGCTACACCTTC. It encodes CASSYRDRDNYGYTF. Full variable domain (outside the CDR3, taken from reference TRBV5-8 and TRBJ1-2): EAGVTQSPTHLIKTRGQQATLRCSPISGHTSVYWYQQALGLGLQFLLWYDEGEERNRGNFPPRFSGRQFPNYSSELNVNALELEDSALYLCASSYRDRDNYGYTFGSGTRLTVV.

This clone was recorded once. The chain couples TRBV20-1 to TRBJ2-7; no clear D gene. V lost 5 bases and J lost 6, with 8 bases in between. This CDR3 region has 10 residues. Germline-derived CDR1 and CDR2 are DFQATT and SNEGSKA (reference sequence). The CDR3 loop is CSASRFEQYF. The CDR3 DNA reads TGCAGTGCTTCCCGGTTCGAGCAGTACTTC.

This CDR3 reads CASSLEIKVRGNYGYTF. The CDR3 DNA follows: TGTGCCAGCAGCTTGGAAATCAAGGTCAGGGGGAACTATGGCTACACCTTC. V and J are TRBV5-4 and TRBJ1-2; 7 nucleotides line up with TRBD1. The J segment lost 2 bases and the V segment lost 0 bases, leaving 10 bases of the junction unmatched. The CDR3 covers 17 residues. Germline CDR1 and CDR2: SGHNT and YYREEE (reference sequence).

The chain is built from TRBV6-5 and TRBJ2-5; 7 nucleotides agree with TRBD1. From germline, CDR1 is MNHEY and CDR2 SVGAGI. CDR3 size: 15 residues. V shed 5 bases, J shed 2 bases, and the junction held 8 bases outside the gene matches. The CDR3 nucleotides read TGTGCCAGCAGTCCTGACAGGGCGAGGCAAGAGACCCAGTACTTC. It yields the protein CASSPDRARQETQYF.

The rearrangement joins TRBV4-1 to TRBJ2-5, with D perhaps matching TRBD1 or TRBD2 (5 bases each). Germline V gives CDR1 MGHRA, CDR2 YSYEKL. The CDR3 length is 16 residues. Trimming removed 0 bases at V and 5 bases at J, with 16 bases between. DNA of the CDR3: TGCGCCAGCAGCCAAGATACGTGGGGGTTGGGGGAGACCCAGTACTTC. It codes for CASSQDTWGLGETQYF.

This clone was recorded once. The V call is TRBV28, the J call TRBJ2-3, with D hard to call. Trimming took off 3 bases at V and 4 bases at J, with 5 bases between the two ends. The CDR3 totals 12 residues. Germline CDR1 and CDR2: MDHEN and SYDVKM. The CDR3 loop reads CASSFYSDTQYF. CDR3 nucleotides: TGTGCCAGCAGTTTTTATTCAGATACGCAGTATTTT.

The V and J genes are TRBV28 and TRBJ1-4; no reliable D call. The germline CDR1 and CDR2 sequences are MDHEN and SYDVKM. The V and J ends lost 5 bases and 6 bases respectively, with 7 bases between them. The CDR3 covers 12 residues. The CDR3 loop reads CASSLIHEKLFF. Here the CDR3 DNA reads TGTGCCAGCAGTCTTATCCATGAAAAACTGTTTTTT.

The V call is TRBV6-1, the J call TRBJ1-2, with 7 bases identical to TRBD1. After removal of 5 bases from V and 2 bases from J, the junction contained 5 bases not matched to a gene. The CDR3 consists of 14 residues. Germline loops: CDR1 MNHNS, CDR2 SASEGT. The CDR3 nucleotides read TGTGCCAGCAGTTCCCCGGGACAGAACTATGGCTACACCTTC. Amino acid sequence: CASSSPGQNYGYTF.

The gene calls are TRBV11-1 and TRBJ1-2, with 7 bases aligning to TRBD1. J was trimmed by 2 bases and V by 4 bases; bases with no gene match: 7. This CDR3 is 15 amino acids long. Looked up from germline, CDR1 is SGHAT and CDR2 is FQDESV (reference sequence). The chain's CDR3 is CASSSPTTGNYGYTF. The CDR3 coding sequence is TGTGCCAGCAGCTCCCCCACGACAGGGAACTATGGCTACACCTTC.

The chain has TRBV5-4 and TRBJ1-2; 9 positions agree with TRBD1. The CDR3 has 14 residues. Germline CDR1 SGHNT, CDR2 YYREEE (reference sequence). Trimming removed 1 base from V and 2 bases from J; junction bases left unmatched: 0. The CDR3 is CASSLTGGNYGYTF. CDR3 DNA sequence: TGTGCCAGCAGCTTGACAGGGGGCAACTATGGCTACACCTTC.

The CDR3: CASRHTFRDRPLGEQYF. The CDR3 DNA follows: TGTGCCAGTAGGCATACTTTCCGGGACAGACCCCTGGGGGAGCAGTACTTC. The chain is built from TRBV19 and TRBJ2-7; TRBD1 agrees at 7 bases. The CDR3 extends over 17 amino acids. Germline V lookup: CDR1 LNHDA, CDR2 SQIVND (reference sequence). The V and J ends lost 6 bases and 7 bases, in that order; junction bases with no gene match: 21. The variable domain in full, with the rest retrieved from reference TRBV19 and TRBJ2-7, is DGGITQSPKYLFRKEGQNVTLSCEQNLNHDAMYWYRQDPGQGLRLIYYSQIVNDFQKGDIAEGYSVSREKKESFPLTVTSAQKNPTAFYLCASRHTFRDRPLGEQYFGPGTRLTVT.

V usage is TRBV9 and J usage is TRBJ2-2, with a possible D match to TRBD2 (6 bases). CDR1 is SGDLS, CDR2 YYNGEE, per germline. V was clipped by 3 bases and J by 6 bases, with 15 bases between them. The CDR3 sequence is 15 residues long. As DNA, the CDR3 is TGTGCCAGCAGCGGGGTCGGGAGTAGCGCCGGGGAGCTGTTTTTT. It codes for CASSGVGSSAGELFF.

This clone was seen only once. The CDR3 DNA follows: TGTGCCAGTAGTGTACAGGGGACCTCGGGATCCTACGAGCAGTACTTC. Its protein product is CASSVQGTSGSYEQYF. The rearrangement joins TRBV19 to TRBJ2-7, with 7 positions matching TRBD1. CDR1 and CDR2 (germline): LNHDA, SQIVND (reference sequence). V shed 5 bases, J shed 1 base, and the junction held 11 bases outside the gene matches. The CDR3 extends over 16 amino acids.

The rearrangement links TRBV29-1 to TRBJ2-1; D gene unclear. The CDR3 runs to 12 residues. Between the trimmed V and J ends, which lost 6 bases and 1 base, there was a span of 7 bases. CDR1 and CDR2 (germline): SQVTM, ANQGSEA. CDR3 protein: CSVTVSYNEQFF. The CDR3 DNA reads TGCAGCGTGACGGTATCCTACAATGAGCAGTTCTTC.

The chain recombines TRBV7-6 with TRBJ1-4; D unclear. CDR1 and CDR2 from the germline V gene are SGHVS and FNYEAQ. The CDR3 loop spans 13 amino acids. Trimming took 2 bases from V and 8 from J, leaving 9 bases between them. This chain's CDR3 is CASSLSGGEKLFF. The CDR3 nucleotides are TGTGCCAGCAGCTTATCCGGAGGGGAAAAACTGTTTTTT. Based on the CDR3 plus reference TRBV7-6 and TRBJ1-4, the full variable domain is GAGVSQSPRYKVTKRGQDVALRCDPISGHVSLYWYRQALGQGPEFLTYFNYEAQQDKSGLPNDRFSAERPEGSISTLTIQRTEQRDSAMYRCASSLSGGEKLFFGSGTQLSVL.

The gene calls are TRBV28 and TRBJ2-6; D unclear. The CDR3 is 15 residues long. Trimming cost V 0 bases and J 1 base, with 4 bases left between them. Germline V gives CDR1 MDHEN, CDR2 SYDVKM. CDR3 in DNA: TGTGCCAGCAGTTTATGGACTTCTGGGGCCAACGTCCTGACTTTC. Translation gives CASSLWTSGANVLTF.

V and J are TRBV2 and TRBJ2-7, with 8 bases identical to TRBD2. This CDR3 comprises 15 residues. V trimming: 2 bases; J trimming: 4 bases; junction bases outside the gene matches: 7. The germline gives CDR1 SNHLY, CDR2 FYNNEI. The CDR3 sequence: CASSEHLAGPYEQYF. In DNA, the CDR3 is TGTGCCAGCAGTGAACATCTAGCGGGTCCTTACGAGCAGTACTTC.

The count of this clone is one. The V call is TRBV5-6, the J call TRBJ1-2; possibly TRBD1 for D (6 bases). V was cut by 4 bases and J by 5 bases, with 15 bases left in between. Germline V gene sequence: CDR1 SGHDT, CDR2 YYEEEE. The CDR3 length is 14 residues. The CDR3 region has the DNA TGTGCCAGCAGCCCTCAGACAGGTCGTTATGGCTACACCTTC. Protein: CASSPQTGRYGYTF.

This chain uses TRBV5-1 with TRBJ2-2; 12 bases align to TRBD2. The CDR3 has 16 amino acids. J was trimmed by 5 bases and V by 0 bases; bases with no gene match: 2. The V gene's germline CDR1 is SGHRS and CDR2 YFSETQ. CDR3 region: CASSLELAGGTGELFF. The CDR3 DNA reads as TGCGCCAGCAGCTTGGAACTAGCGGGAGGTACCGGGGAGCTGTTTTTT.